This T cell receptor (beta chain) is from a study of blood T cell repertoires in COVID-19. Germline CDR1 and CDR2: LNHNV and YYDKDF (reference sequence). CDR3 length: 15 amino acids. After removal of 1 base from V and 3 bases from J, the junction contained 4 bases not matched to a gene. Generated by immunoSEQ multiplex PCR, the TCRdb table keeps only in-frame clones and is missing some. The sample has 200,000 to 300,000 clones, approximately 89% seen once. V is TRBV15 and J is TRBJ2-3; TRBD1 matches at 7 bases. The sample was PBMCs or T cells enriched from blood (not recorded which). This TCR was sampled from a young woman who had recovered from COVID-19. DNA for the CDR3: TGTGCCACCAGCAGAGGGGGGACAGTTACAGATACGCAGTATTTT. Its protein is CATSRGGTVTDTQYF.